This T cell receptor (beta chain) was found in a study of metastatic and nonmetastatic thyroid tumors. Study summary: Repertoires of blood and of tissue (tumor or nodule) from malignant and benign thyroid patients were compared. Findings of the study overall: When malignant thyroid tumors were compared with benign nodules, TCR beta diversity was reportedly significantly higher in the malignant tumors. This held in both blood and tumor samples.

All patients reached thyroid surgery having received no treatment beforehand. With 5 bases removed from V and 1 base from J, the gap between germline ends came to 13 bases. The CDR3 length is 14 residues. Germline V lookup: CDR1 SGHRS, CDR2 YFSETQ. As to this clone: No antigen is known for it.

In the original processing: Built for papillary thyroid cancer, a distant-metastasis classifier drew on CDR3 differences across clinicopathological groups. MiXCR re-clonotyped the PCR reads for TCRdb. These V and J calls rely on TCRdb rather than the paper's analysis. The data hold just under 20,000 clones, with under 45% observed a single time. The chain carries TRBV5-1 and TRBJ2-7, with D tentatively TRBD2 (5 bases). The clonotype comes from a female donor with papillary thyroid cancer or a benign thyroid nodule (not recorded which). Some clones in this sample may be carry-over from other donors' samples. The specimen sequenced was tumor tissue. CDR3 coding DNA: TGCGCCAGCAGGTTAAATAGCGTTTCCTACGAGCAGTACTTC. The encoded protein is CASRLNSVSYEQYF. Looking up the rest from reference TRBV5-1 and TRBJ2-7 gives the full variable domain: KAGVTQTPRYLIKTRGQQVTLSCSPISGHRSVSWYQQTPGQGLQFLFEYFSETQRNKGNFPGRFSGRQFSNSRSEMNVSTLELGDSALYLCASRLNSVSYEQYFGPGTRLTVT.